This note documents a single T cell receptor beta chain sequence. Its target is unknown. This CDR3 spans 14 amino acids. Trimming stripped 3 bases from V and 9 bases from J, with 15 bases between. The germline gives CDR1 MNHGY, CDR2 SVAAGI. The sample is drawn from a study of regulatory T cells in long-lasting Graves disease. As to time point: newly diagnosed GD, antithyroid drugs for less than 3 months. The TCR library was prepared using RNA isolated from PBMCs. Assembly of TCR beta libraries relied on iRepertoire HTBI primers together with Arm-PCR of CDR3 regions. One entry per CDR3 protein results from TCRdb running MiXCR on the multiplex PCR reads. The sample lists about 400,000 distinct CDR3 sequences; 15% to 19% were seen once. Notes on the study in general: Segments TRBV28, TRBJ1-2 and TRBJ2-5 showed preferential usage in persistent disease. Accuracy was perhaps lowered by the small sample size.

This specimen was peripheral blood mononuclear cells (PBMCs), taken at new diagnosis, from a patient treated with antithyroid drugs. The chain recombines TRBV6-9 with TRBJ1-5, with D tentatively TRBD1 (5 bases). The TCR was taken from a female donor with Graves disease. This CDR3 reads CASSYPGPGGPQHF. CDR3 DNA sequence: TGTGCCAGCAGTTACCCCGGCCCGGGGGGGCCCCAGCATTTT.